This T cell receptor delta chain was obtained from a study of gamma-delta T cells after stem cell transplantation. With regard to this clone: A far more abundant clone sits one base away, making this likely a read error.

TCRdb reanalyzed the RT-PCR reads using CATT. The sample holds several hundred delta-chain clones, 2.1% seen once. The TCR was taken from a human donor. It is not recorded whose cells these are; they may come from a transplant donor. The sequenced sample was gamma-delta T cells.

CDR3 residues: CACDTAGGGYVNLDTDKLIF. Written as DNA, the CDR3 is TGTGCCTGTGACACCGCTGGTGGGGGATACGTCAATTTGGACACCGATAAACTCATCTTT. V is TRDV2 and J is TRDJ1; 11 bases line up with TRDD3. The CDR3 is 20 amino acids. CDR1 GEAIGNYY and CDR2 EKD come from the germline V gene. The V gene end was trimmed by 0 bases and the J gene end by 0 bases; junction bases not matched to a gene: 14.